The T cell receptor (beta chain) under discussion was sequenced for a study of blood T cell repertoires in COVID-19. Using immunoSEQ multiplex PCR, the repertoire was profiled, and TCRdb retains in-frame clones only, with some absent. This table has roughly 40,000 clones, 70% to 90% appearing once. The CDR3 is 18 amino acids. Germline lookup yields CDR1 GTSNPN and CDR2 SVGIG (reference sequence). Trimming cost V 1 base and J 0 bases; bases outside gene matches: 8. The genes are TRBV30 and TRBJ2-2; 10 bases align to TRBD2. Sequenced input: peripheral blood. The clonotype was recovered from a man in his forties with active COVID-19. In DNA form, the CDR3 reads TGTGCCTGGAGTGCCTATCTAGCGGGGGCCCCGAACACCGGGGAGCTGTTTTTT. It translates to CAWSAYLAGAPNTGELFF. Based on the CDR3 plus reference TRBV30 and TRBJ2-2, the full variable domain is SQTIHQWPATLVQPVGSPLSLECTVEGTSNPNLYWYRQAAGRGLQLLFYSVGIGQISSEVPQNLSASRPQDRQFILSSKKLLLSDSGFYLCAWSAYLAGAPNTGELFFGEGSRLTVL.